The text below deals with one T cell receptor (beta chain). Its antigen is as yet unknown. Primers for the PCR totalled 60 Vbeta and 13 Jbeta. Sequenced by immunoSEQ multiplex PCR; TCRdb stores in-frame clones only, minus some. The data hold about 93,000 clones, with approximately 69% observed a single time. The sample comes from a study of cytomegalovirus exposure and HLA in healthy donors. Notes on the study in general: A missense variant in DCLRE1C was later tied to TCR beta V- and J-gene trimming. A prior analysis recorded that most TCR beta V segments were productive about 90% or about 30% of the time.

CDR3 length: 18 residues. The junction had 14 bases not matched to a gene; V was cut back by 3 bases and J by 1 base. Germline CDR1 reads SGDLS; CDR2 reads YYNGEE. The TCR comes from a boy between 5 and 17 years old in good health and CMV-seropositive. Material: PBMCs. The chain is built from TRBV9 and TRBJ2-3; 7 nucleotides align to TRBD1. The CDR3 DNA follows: TGTGCCAGCAGCGCCCAAGGGACAGTACAATTCGGCACAGATACGCAGTATTTT. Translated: CASSAQGTVQFGTDTQYF.